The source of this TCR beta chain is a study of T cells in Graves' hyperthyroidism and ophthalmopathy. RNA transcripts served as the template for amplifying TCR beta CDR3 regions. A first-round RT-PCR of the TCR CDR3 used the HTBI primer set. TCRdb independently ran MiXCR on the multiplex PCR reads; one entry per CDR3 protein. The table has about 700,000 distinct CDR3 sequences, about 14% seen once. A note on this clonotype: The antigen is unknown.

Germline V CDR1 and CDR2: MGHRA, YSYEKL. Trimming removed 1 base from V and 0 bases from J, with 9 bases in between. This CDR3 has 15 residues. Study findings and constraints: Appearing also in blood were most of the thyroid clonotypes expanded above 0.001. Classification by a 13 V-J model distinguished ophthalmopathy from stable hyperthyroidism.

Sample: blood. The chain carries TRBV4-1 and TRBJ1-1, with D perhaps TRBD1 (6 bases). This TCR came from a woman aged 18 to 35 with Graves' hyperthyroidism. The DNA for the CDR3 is TGCGCCAGCAGCCAAGTACAGGGCGTGAACACTGAAGCTTTCTTT. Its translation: CASSQVQGVNTEAFF.